This TCR beta chain is drawn from a study of CD8 T cells in ankylosing spondylitis. Germline V lookup: CDR1 SEHNR, CDR2 FQNEAQ (reference sequence). With 5 bases removed from V and 2 bases from J, the gap between germline ends came to 17 bases. The CDR3 sequence is 16 residues long. A single record per CDR3 protein comes from TCRdb applying MiXCR to the 5' RACE reads. The sample gives just under 350,000 distinct CDR3 sequences, around 15% of which show up once; approximately 1% is in the top ten. The TCR originated in a male donor with ankylosing spondylitis or in good health (not recorded which). This chain uses TRBV7-9 with TRBJ2-3, with D perhaps matching TRBD2 (6 bases). The sequenced sample consisted of blood, either unsorted or a sorted T cell fraction (not recorded which). CDR3 residues: CASSLIGGVVTDTQYF. DNA for the CDR3: TGTGCCAGCAGCCTTATCGGCGGGGTTGTCACAGATACGCAGTATTTT.